This T cell receptor (beta chain) is drawn from a study of cytomegalovirus exposure and HLA in healthy donors. At the level of the study: In terms of ancestry, the Caucasian-associated cluster contained about four fifths of the 300 to 400 genotyped donors.

PCR involved 60 Vbeta and 13 Jbeta primers. Here immunoSEQ multiplex PCR was the method, and the copy in TCRdb shows in-frame clones only, minus some. The data show 130,000 to 150,000 clones, over 60% seen once. The germline gives CDR1 MNHEY, CDR2 SMNVEV (reference sequence). This CDR3 has 16 amino acids. Trimming took 2 bases from V and 4 from J; bases not matched to a gene: 8. Study-wide findings and caveats: Analyzed later, association rates of TCRs varied across HLA loci, with DRB1 most and HLA-C fewest. Confirmation in vitro established that a few CMV-associated chains were specific for CMV antigens. Among the most significant clusters, several appeared linked to common viral pathogens in a later analysis.

Note on this clone: The antigen is not known.

Sequences were obtained from PBMCs. This chain joins TRBV27 and TRBJ2-3; TRBD2 matches at 8 bases. The receptor was isolated from a male donor in good health and CMV-seronegative. The CDR3 nucleotides are TGTGCCAGCAGTTTAGCCTTAGCGGGAAAGGCAGATACGCAGTATTTT. The encoded protein is CASSLALAGKADTQYF.